Following are 25 T cell receptor beta chains from one sample sequenced in a study of blood T cell repertoires in COVID-19. Method: immunoSEQ multiplex PCR; TCRdb's copy keeps in-frame clones and lacks some. The profile shows under 80,000 clones, around 90% of them singletons. Sequencing used peripheral blood. The receptors were sampled from a human donor in a cohort sampled during active COVID-19.

V gene TRBV30 combines with J gene TRBJ1-3; D remains ambiguous. The CDR3 is 15 residues long. In germline, CDR1 is GTSNPN, CDR2 SVGIG (reference sequence). Deletions cut 0 bases from V and 1 base from J, with 10 bases between. The CDR3 DNA reads TGTGCCTGGAGTGTAGGCCTAGAATCTGGAAACACCATATATTTT. Protein: CAWSVGLESGNTIYF.

For this clone: The germline gene is not matched at one end of the junction; a read error may be the cause. The J gene is TRBJ1-4, the V gene TRBV14; 8 bases agree with TRBD1. This CDR3 contains 16 residues. Germline CDR1 and CDR2: SGHDN and FVKESK. In DNA form, the CDR3 reads TGTGCCAGCAGACAAGGGAGCACAGGGGGAGCTGAAAAACTGTTTTTT. Residues: CASRQGSTGGAEKLFF. Looking up the rest from reference TRBV14 and TRBJ1-4 gives the full variable domain: EAGVTQFPSHSVIEKGQTVTLRCDPISGHDNLYWYRRVMGKEIKFLLHFVKESKQDESGMPNNRFLAERTGGTYSTLKVQPAELEDSGVYFCASRQGSTGGAEKLFFGSGTQLSVL.

V and J are TRBV6-2 or TRBV6-3 and TRBJ1-1; D call uncertain. The CDR3 has 14 amino acids. V was pared by 4 bases and J by 1 base, with 10 bases between. Germline CDR1 reads MNHEY; CDR2 reads SVGEGT. The CDR3 DNA follows: TGTGCCAGCAGTTCCCCTCACAGGAACACTGAAGCTTTCTTT. Translated, it gives CASSSPHRNTEAFF.

The V call is TRBV21-1, the J call TRBJ2-3; the table gives TRBD2 as D, unverified against the DNA. TRBV21-1 is annotated as a pseudogene. The CDR3 runs to 23 residues. CDR3 coding DNA: TGTGCCAGCAGCAAAGGGGGCAGGGGGGTGTTTCAGCCAAGCGGGAGGTTCGCAGATACGCAGTATTTT. Amino acids: CASSKGGRGVFQPSGRFADTQYF.

V gene TRBV19 combines with J gene TRBJ1-5, with TRBD1 matching 9 bases. The germline gives CDR1 LNHDA, CDR2 SQIVND (reference sequence). The CDR3 has 17 residues. J was trimmed by 1 base and V by 9 bases; bases with no gene match: 13. In DNA form, the CDR3 reads TGTGCCAGCGCCGGGACAGGGATAAGAATAAGCAATCAGCCCCAGCATTTT. Its protein product is CASAGTGIRISNQPQHF. Full variable domain (rest looked up from reference TRBV19 and TRBJ1-5): DGGITQSPKYLFRKEGQNVTLSCEQNLNHDAMYWYRQDPGQGLRLIYYSQIVNDFQKGDIAEGYSVSREKKESFPLTVTSAQKNPTAFYLCASAGTGIRISNQPQHFGDGTRLSIL.

V is TRBV7-2 and J is TRBJ2-1, with 7 bases lining up with TRBD2. With 5 bases clipped from V and 12 bases from J, the junction kept 16 bases outside the gene matches. Germline assignment: CDR1 SGHTA and CDR2 FQGNSA. The CDR3 loop spans 15 amino acids. CDR3 region: CASSLEGTTRTRQFF. The CDR3 coding sequence is TGTGCCAGCAGCCTAGAGGGGACTACCAGGACTCGGCAGTTCTTC.

The rearrangement joins TRBV30 to TRBJ2-3, with TRBD2 matching over 7 bases. The germline V gene has CDR1 GTSNPN and CDR2 SVGIG (reference sequence). With V trimmed by 4 bases and J by 1 base, 8 bases remained unmatched. The CDR3 runs 15 residues. The CDR3 loop reads CAWTSGTKGTDTQYF. The CDR3 bases are TGTGCCTGGACCTCCGGGACTAAAGGCACAGATACGCAGTATTTT. Drawing the rest from reference TRBV30 and TRBJ2-3, the complete variable domain is SQTIHQWPATLVQPVGSPLSLECTVEGTSNPNLYWYRQAAGRGLQLLFYSVGIGQISSEVPQNLSASRPQDRQFILSSKKLLLSDSGFYLCAWTSGTKGTDTQYFGPGTRLTVL.

This clone turned up a few times. The chain recombines TRBV7-9 with TRBJ1-2; no clear D. Trimming pared 4 bases from V and 5 bases from J, leaving 8 bases between. The CDR3 is made up of 12 amino acids. The germline V gene has CDR1 SEHNR and CDR2 FQNEAQ (reference sequence). CDR3 sequence (DNA): TGTGCCAGCAGCTCGACGGGGTATGGCTACACCTTC. This translates into CASSSTGYGYTF. The entire variable domain, with the rest obtained from reference TRBV7-9 and TRBJ1-2, is as follows: DTGVSQNPRHKITKRGQNVTFRCDPISEHNRLYWYRQTLGQGPEFLTYFQNEAQLEKSRLLSDRFSAERPKGSFSTLEIQRTEQGDSAMYLCASSSTGYGYTFGSGTRLTVV.

The chain recombines TRBV29-1 with TRBJ2-2; D perhaps matches TRBD2 (5 bases). The germline CDR1 and CDR2 sequences are SQVTM and ANQGSEA. Deletions cut 5 bases from V and 5 bases from J, with 15 bases between. CDR3 length equals 14 residues. The CDR3 DNA follows: TGCAGCGTTCGTACCGGGAAAACGACCGGGGAGCTGTTTTTT. Its protein is CSVRTGKTTGELFF.

The rearrangement joins TRBV30 to TRBJ2-5, with TRBD2 as a possible D gene (5 bases). This CDR3 spans 13 amino acids. Trimming pared 2 bases from V and 5 bases from J, leaving 12 bases between. Germline CDR1 GTSNPN, CDR2 SVGIG (reference sequence). Here the CDR3 reads CAWSLPGGETQYF. DNA for the CDR3: TGTGCCTGGAGTCTCCCTGGCGGGGAGACCCAGTACTTC.

The chain joins TRBV6-2 or TRBV6-3 to TRBJ1-2, with D unclear. V was clipped by 2 bases and J by 4 bases, with 17 bases between them. The CDR3 is made up of 16 amino acids. Germline assignment: CDR1 MNHEY and CDR2 SVGEGT. DNA for the CDR3: TGTGCCAGCAGTTACCGAGGTCCGGGGAGAAGCTATGGCTACACCTTC. It codes for CASSYRGPGRSYGYTF.

This clone was observed once. The chain uses TRBV6-6 and TRBJ2-3; D is possibly TRBD1 (6 bases). This CDR3 region has 14 residues. V was shortened by 4 bases and J by 4 bases, with 12 bases between the two germline ends. The V gene's germline CDR1 is MNHNY and CDR2 SVGAGI (reference sequence). The CDR3 sequence is CASSFSGVADTQYF. In DNA form, the CDR3 reads TGTGCCAGCAGTTTTTCAGGGGTGGCAGATACGCAGTATTTT.

The sample holds one count of this clone. The rearrangement uses TRBV27 and TRBJ1-1; 9 bases map to TRBD1. This CDR3 region has 13 residues. The germline V gene encodes CDR1 MNHEY and CDR2 SMNVEV (reference sequence). Unmatched junction bases numbered 4, after V lost 0 bases and J lost 11 bases. The CDR3 reads CASSLSWDRDAFF. DNA of the CDR3: TGTGCCAGCAGTTTATCTTGGGACAGGGATGCTTTCTTT.

The genes are TRBV7-2 and TRBJ2-5; TRBD2 matches 10 bases. V shed 5 bases, J shed 4 bases, and the junction held 7 bases outside the gene matches. The CDR3 is made up of 15 amino acids. The V gene's germline CDR1 is SGHTA and CDR2 FQGNSA. CDR3: CASSPPSGRGETQYF. CDR3 nucleotide sequence: TGTGCCAGCAGCCCCCCCAGCGGGAGGGGAGAGACCCAGTACTTC.

V gene TRBV5-5 combines with J gene TRBJ1-1, with 9 bases fitting TRBD1. The CDR3 is 15 amino acids. The germline V gene encodes CDR1 SGHKS and CDR2 YYEKEE (reference sequence). The V and J ends lost 6 bases and 5 bases, in that order; junction bases with no gene match: 11. CDR3 nucleotide sequence: TGTGCCAGCACCATGCCGGGACAGGGTTCAACTGAAGCTTTCTTT. Amino acids: CASTMPGQGSTEAFF. Full variable domain (rest looked up from reference TRBV5-5 and TRBJ1-1): DAGVTQSPTHLIKTRGQQVTLRCSPISGHKSVSWYQQVLGQGPQFIFQYYEKEERGRGNFPDRFSARQFPNYSSELNVNALLLGDSALYLCASTMPGQGSTEAFFGQGTRLTVV.

V gene TRBV12-3 or TRBV12-4 combines with J gene TRBJ1-5, with D possibly matching TRBD1 (5 bases). The CDR3 loop spans 13 amino acids. V lost 6 bases, J lost 2 bases, and 8 bases lay in between. The CDR3 coding sequence is TGTGCCAGCAGACAACAGGGCAATCAGCCCCAGCATTTT. This codes for CASRQQGNQPQHF.

The J gene is TRBJ1-2, the V gene TRBV18; D is undetermined. This CDR3 is built from 13 residues. Germline V gives CDR1 KGHSH, CDR2 LQKENI. V gave up 3 bases and J gave up 8 bases, with 13 bases separating them. The CDR3, as DNA: TGTGCCAGCTCACCGGACCTGGACTTCGGCTACACCTTC. Its protein product is CASSPDLDFGYTF.

CDR3 DNA: TGTGCCAGTAGTGGGGCCACCCCAGCCACAGATACGCAGTATTTT. Translation gives CASSGATPATDTQYF. The V call is TRBV19, the J call TRBJ2-3; perhaps TRBD1 as D (5 bases). The CDR3 sequence is 15 residues long. Trimming shortened V by 5 bases and J by 2 bases, and 14 bases separated the two germline ends. CDR1 is LNHDA, CDR2 SQIVND, per germline (reference sequence).

The chain couples TRBV28 to TRBJ2-4; no firm D call. Deletions cut 6 bases from V and 0 bases from J, with 12 bases between. The germline CDR1 and CDR2 sequences are MDHEN and SYDVKM. CDR3 length: 15 residues. For the CDR3, the DNA is TGTGCCAGCAGCTCAACTTCACTAGCCAAAAACATTCAGTACTTC. Translating it yields CASSSTSLAKNIQYF.

The chain recombines TRBV5-6 with TRBJ2-2; D may be TRBD2 (5 bases). V shed 1 base and J shed 0 bases, with 10 bases lying between them. Looked up from germline, CDR1 is SGHDT and CDR2 is YYEEEE. The CDR3 covers 16 residues. The DNA for the CDR3 is TGTGCCAGCAGCTTGAGCGGACGGTCGAACACCGGGGAGCTGTTTTTT. This codes for CASSLSGRSNTGELFF.

The V and J genes are TRBV5-1 and TRBJ2-7, with D perhaps matching TRBD1 (6 bases). CDR1 and CDR2 (germline): SGHRS, YFSETQ. V was cut by 3 bases and J by 5 bases, with 15 bases left in between. CDR3 length: 14 residues. The CDR3 sequence is CASSSGTLLDEQYF. The CDR3 DNA follows: TGCGCCAGCAGCTCCGGGACACTGCTAGACGAGCAGTACTTC.

The chain is built from TRBV5-4 and TRBJ1-2; D gene uncertain. CDR1 and CDR2 (germline): SGHNT, YYREEE (reference sequence). This CDR3 is 14 amino acids long. V lost 0 bases, J lost 0 bases, and 6 bases lay in between. The CDR3 DNA sequence: TGTGCCAGCAGCTTGGCAGGAACTAACTATGGCTACACCTTC. As protein: CASSLAGTNYGYTF.

The chain is built from TRBV21-1 and TRBJ2-5; the table's D call, TRBD2, has no DNA check behind it. TRBV21-1 is a pseudogene. The CDR3 length is 18 residues. CDR3 bases: TGTGCCAGCAGCAAAGTTAGGGGACTAGCGGGAGAGGGAAAGACCCAGTACTTC. Residues: CASSKVRGLAGEGKTQYF.

In DNA form, the CDR3 reads TGTGCCAGCAGCCAGACCTGGAGGGGACAGGGTTATTGTGAGCAGTTCTTC. It codes for CASSQTWRGQGYCEQFF. This chain uses TRBV21-1 with TRBJ2-1; TRBD1, the table's D call, was not compared with the DNA. TRBV21-1 is flagged as a pseudogene. The CDR3 is 17 residues long.

This chain joins TRBV7-2 and TRBJ2-1; D is uncertain. Per the germline V gene, CDR1 is SGHTA and CDR2 is FQGNSA. The CDR3 sequence is 13 residues long. Trimming pared 5 bases from V and 6 bases from J, leaving 11 bases between. The CDR3 region is CASSPTGANEQFF. For the CDR3, the DNA is TGTGCCAGCAGCCCCACCGGAGCCAATGAGCAGTTCTTC.